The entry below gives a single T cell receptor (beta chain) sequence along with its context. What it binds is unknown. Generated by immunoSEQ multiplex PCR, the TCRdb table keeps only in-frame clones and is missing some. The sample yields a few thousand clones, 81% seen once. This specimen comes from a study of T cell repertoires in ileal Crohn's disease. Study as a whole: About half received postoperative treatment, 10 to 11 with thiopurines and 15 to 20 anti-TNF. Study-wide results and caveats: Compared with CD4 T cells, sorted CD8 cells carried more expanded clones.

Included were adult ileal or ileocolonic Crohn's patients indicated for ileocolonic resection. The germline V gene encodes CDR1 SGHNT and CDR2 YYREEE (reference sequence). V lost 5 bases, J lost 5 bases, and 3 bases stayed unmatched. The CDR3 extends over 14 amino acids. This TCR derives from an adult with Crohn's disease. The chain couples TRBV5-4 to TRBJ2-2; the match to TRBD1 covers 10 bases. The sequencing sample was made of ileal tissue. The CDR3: CASRMDRGTGELFF. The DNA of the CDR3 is TGTGCCAGCAGGATGGACAGGGGGACCGGGGAGCTGTTTTTT.